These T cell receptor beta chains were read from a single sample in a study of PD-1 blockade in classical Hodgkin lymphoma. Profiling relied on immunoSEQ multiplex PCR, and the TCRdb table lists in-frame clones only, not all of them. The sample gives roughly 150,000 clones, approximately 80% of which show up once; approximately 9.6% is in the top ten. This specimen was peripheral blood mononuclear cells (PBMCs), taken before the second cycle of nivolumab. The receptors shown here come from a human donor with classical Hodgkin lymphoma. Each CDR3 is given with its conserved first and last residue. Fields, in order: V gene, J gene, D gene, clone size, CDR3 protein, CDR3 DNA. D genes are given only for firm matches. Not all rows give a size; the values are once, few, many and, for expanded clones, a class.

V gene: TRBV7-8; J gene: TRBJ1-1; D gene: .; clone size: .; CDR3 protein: CASSLARQENTEAFF; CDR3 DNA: TGTGCCAGCAGCTTAGCGCGGCAGGAGAACACTGAAGCTTTCTTT
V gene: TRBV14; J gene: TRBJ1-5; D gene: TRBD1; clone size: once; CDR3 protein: CASSQINRDRSNQPQHF; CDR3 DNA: TGTGCCAGCAGCCAAATTAACCGGGACAGGAGCAATCAGCCCCAGCATTTT
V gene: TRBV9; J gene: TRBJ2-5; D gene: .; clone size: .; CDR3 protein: CASSVDVRHQETQYF; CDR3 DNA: TGTGCCAGCAGCGTAGATGTCAGGCACCAAGAGACCCAGTACTTC
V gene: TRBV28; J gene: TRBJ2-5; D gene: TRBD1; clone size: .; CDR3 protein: CASSQGAAETQYF; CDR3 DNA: TGTGCCAGCAGTCAGGGGGCGGCCGAGACCCAGTACTTC
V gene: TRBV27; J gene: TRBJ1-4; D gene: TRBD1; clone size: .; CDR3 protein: CASSLTGGYEKLFF; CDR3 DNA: TGTGCCAGCAGTTTAACAGGGGGATATGAAAAACTGTTTTTT
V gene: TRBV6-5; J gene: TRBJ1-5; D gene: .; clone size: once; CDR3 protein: CASSYTSNQPQHF; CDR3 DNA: TGTGCCAGCAGTTACACAAGCAATCAGCCCCAGCATTTT
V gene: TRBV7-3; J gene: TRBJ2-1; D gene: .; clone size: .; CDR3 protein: CASSLIGRGEQFF; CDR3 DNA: TGTGCCAGCAGCTTAATTGGGAGAGGTGAGCAGTTCTTC
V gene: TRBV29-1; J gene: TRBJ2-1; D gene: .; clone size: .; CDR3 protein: CGVGPSWYNEQFF; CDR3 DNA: TGCGGCGTTGGGCCTAGCTGGTACAATGAGCAGTTCTTC
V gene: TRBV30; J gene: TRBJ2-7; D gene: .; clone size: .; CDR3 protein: CAWGNSIEQYF; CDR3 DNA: TGTGCCTGGGGGAACAGCATCGAGCAGTACTTC
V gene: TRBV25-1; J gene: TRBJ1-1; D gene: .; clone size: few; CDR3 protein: CASSESGRAEAFF; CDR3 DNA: TGTGCCAGCAGTGAATCAGGGAGGGCTGAAGCTTTCTTT
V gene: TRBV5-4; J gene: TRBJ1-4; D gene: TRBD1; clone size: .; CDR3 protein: CASSLDRGLNEKLFF; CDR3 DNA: TGTGCCAGCAGCTTGGACAGGGGACTGAATGAAAAACTGTTTTTT
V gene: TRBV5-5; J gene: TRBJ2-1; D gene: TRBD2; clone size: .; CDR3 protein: CASSVGGLASNEQFF; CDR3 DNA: TGTGCCAGCAGCGTGGGAGGACTAGCTTCCAATGAGCAGTTCTTC
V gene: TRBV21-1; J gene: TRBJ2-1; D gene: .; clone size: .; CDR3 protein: CASSKVGGAGGNPDRGNEQFF; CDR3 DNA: TGTGCCAGCAGCAAAGTAGGAGGAGCGGGAGGGAACCCCGACAGGGGGAATGAGCAGTTCTTC
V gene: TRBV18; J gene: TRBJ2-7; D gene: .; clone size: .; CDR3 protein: CASSPLTGTYYEQYF; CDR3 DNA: TGTGCCAGCTCCCCTTTGACAGGGACTTACTACGAGCAGTACTTC
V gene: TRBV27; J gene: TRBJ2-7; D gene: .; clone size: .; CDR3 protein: CASSRTVTYEQYF; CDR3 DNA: TGTGCCAGCAGTAGGACAGTTACCTACGAGCAGTACTTC
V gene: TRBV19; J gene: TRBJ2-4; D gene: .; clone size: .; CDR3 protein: CASSRGLAVAKNIQYF; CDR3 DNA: TGTGCCAGTAGTCGGGGGCTAGCCGTTGCCAAAAACATTCAGTACTTC
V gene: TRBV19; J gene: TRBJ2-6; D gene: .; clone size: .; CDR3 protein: CASSWGGRSGANVLTF; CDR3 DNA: TGTGCCAGTAGTTGGGGTGGTCGGTCTGGGGCCAACGTCCTGACTTTC
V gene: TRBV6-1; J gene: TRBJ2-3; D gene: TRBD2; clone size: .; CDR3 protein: CASSRSGSGTQYF; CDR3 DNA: TGTGCCAGCAGTAGAAGCGGGAGTGGCACGCAGTATTTT
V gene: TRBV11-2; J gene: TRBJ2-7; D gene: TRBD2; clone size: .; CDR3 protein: CASSLEIGLARTYEQYF; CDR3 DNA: TGTGCCAGCAGCTTAGAGATTGGACTAGCGAGAACCTACGAGCAGTACTTC
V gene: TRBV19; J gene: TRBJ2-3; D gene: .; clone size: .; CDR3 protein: CASSIDPPGMSTDTQYF; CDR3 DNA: TGTGCCAGTAGTATAGATCCCCCAGGGATGAGCACAGATACGCAGTATTTT
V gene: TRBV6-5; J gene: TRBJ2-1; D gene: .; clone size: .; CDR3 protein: CASSPRPGSNEQFF; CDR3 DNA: TGTGCCAGCAGTCCCCGTCCGGGGAGCAATGAGCAGTTCTTC
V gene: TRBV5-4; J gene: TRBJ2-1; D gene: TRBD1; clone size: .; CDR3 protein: CASSSGQGLYNEQFF; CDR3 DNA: TGTGCCAGCAGCTCTGGACAGGGGCTTTACAATGAGCAGTTCTTC
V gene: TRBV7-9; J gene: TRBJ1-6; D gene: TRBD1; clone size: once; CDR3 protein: CASSSGQGESPLHF; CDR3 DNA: TGTGCCAGCAGCTCGGGACAGGGGGAATCACCCCTCCACTTT
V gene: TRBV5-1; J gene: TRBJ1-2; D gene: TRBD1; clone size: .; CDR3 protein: CASSLEGPGQGAFNYGYTF; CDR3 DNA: TGCGCCAGCAGCTTGGAGGGCCCGGGACAGGGGGCGTTTAACTATGGCTACACCTTC
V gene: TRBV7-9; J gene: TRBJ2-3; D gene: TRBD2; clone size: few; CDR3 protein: CASGTSGSSTDTQYF; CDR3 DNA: TGTGCCAGCGGGACTAGCGGTTCGAGCACAGATACGCAGTATTTT
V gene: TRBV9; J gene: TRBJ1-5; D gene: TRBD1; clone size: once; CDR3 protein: CASSPRQGLGPQHF; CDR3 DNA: TGTGCCAGCAGCCCCCGACAGGGCCTAGGGCCCCAGCATTTT
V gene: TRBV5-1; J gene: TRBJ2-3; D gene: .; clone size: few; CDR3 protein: CASNSLAGDTQYF; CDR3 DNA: TGCGCCAGCAACTCACTAGCTGGAGATACGCAGTATTTT
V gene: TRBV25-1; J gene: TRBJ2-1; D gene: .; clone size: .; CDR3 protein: CASLGQVPYNEQFF; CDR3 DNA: TGTGCCAGCCTCGGGCAGGTCCCCTACAATGAGCAGTTCTTC
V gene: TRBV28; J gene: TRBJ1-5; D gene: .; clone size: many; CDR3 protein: CASSFPQGHSNQPQHF; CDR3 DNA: TGTGCCAGCAGTTTCCCCCAGGGGCATAGCAATCAGCCCCAGCATTTT
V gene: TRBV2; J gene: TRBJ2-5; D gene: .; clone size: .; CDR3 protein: CASARAMETQYF; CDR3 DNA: TGTGCCAGCGCCCGGGCCATGGAGACCCAGTACTTC
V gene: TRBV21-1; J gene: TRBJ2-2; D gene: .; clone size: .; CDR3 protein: CASTKPGANTGELFF; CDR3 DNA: TGTGCCAGCACTAAGCCGGGCGCGAACACCGGGGAGCTGTTTTTT
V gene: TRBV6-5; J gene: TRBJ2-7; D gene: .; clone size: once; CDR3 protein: CASSYTALVGYEQYF; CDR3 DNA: TGTGCCAGCAGTTACACCGCATTAGTCGGGTACGAGCAGTACTTC
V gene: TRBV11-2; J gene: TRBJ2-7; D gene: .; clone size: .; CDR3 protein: CASSLFPGDLWEQYF; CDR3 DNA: TGTGCCAGCAGCTTATTCCCGGGGGACCTTTGGGAGCAGTACTTC
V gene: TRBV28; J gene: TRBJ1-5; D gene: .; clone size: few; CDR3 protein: CASSLWEHWHF; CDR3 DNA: TGTGCCAGCAGTTTATGGGAGCACTGGCATTTT
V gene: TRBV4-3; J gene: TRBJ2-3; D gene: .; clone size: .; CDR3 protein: CASSRTGTDTQYF; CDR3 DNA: TGCGCCAGCAGCCGGACAGGCACAGATACGCAGTATTTT
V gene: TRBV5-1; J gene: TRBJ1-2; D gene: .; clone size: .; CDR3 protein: CASSPLMDGTLHGYTF; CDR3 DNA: TGCGCCAGCAGCCCTCTTATGGACGGGACGCTCCATGGCTACACCTTC
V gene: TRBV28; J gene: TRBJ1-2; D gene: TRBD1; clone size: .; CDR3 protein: CASIDGQGVYGYTF; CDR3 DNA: TGTGCCAGCATTGACGGACAGGGGGTCTATGGCTACACCTTC
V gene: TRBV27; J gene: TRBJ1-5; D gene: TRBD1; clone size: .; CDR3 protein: CASSLRQTGNNQPQHF; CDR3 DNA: TGTGCCAGCAGTTTACGCCAGACAGGGAACAATCAGCCCCAGCATTTT
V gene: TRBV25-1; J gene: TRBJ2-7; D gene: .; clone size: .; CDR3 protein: CASSDPTGNEQYF; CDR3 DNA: TGTGCCAGCAGTGATCCTACAGGGAACGAGCAGTACTTC